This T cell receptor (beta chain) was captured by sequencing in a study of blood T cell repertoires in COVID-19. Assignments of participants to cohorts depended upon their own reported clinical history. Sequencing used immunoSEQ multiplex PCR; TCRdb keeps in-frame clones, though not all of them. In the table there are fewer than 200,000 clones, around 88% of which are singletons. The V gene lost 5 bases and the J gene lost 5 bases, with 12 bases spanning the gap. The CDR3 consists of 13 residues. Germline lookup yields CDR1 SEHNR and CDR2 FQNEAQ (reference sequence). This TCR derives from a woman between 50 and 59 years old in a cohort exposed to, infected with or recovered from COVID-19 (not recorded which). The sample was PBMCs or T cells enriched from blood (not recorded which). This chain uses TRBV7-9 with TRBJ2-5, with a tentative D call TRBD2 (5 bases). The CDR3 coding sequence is TGTGCCAGCAGCAGCAGCGGCCAGGAGACCCAGTACTTC. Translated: CASSSSGQETQYF.